This record looks at one TCR beta chain sequence and its context. Its antigen is currently unknown. A junction boundary mismatches the germline segment, possibly from a read error. The PCR contained 60 Vbeta and 13 Jbeta primers. Profiled with immunoSEQ multiplex PCR; TCRdb holds only in-frame clones, not every one. This sample carries about 90,000 clones, roughly 80% of them seen once, and the ten largest clones take roughly 4.2%. The sample comes from a study of cytomegalovirus exposure and HLA in healthy donors. Looking at the study overall: The Caucasian-associated ancestry cluster contained 81% of the 300 to 450 genotyped donors. Study conclusions and caveats: Among the most significant clusters, several appeared linked to common viral pathogens in a later analysis. Across donors, most TCRs were seen rarely, yet some public ones were widespread.

The source material was PBMCs. The sequence was collected from a middle-aged woman in good health and CMV-seropositive.

The CDR3 spells CASSQEGQSYGYPF. CDR3 coding DNA: TGTGCCAGCAGCCAAGAGGGACAGTCGTATGGCTACCCCTTC. The rearrangement links TRBV4-2 to TRBJ1-2; 7 bases align to TRBD1. The germline CDR1 and CDR2 sequences are LGHNA and YNFKEQ. The CDR3 spans 14 residues.